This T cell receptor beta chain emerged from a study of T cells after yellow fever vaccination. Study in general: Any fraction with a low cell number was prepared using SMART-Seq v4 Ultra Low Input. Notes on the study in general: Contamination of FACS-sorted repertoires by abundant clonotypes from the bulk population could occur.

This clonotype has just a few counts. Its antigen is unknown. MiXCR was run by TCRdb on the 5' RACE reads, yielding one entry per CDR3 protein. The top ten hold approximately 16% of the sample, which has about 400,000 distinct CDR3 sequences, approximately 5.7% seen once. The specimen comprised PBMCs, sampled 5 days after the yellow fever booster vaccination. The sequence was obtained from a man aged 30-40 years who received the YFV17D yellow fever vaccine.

The CDR3 loop is CASSLGLGVADTQYF. The CDR3 nucleotides are TGCGCCAGCAGCTTGGGACTAGGGGTCGCAGATACGCAGTATTTT. The rearrangement uses TRBV5-1 and TRBJ2-3, with a tentative D call TRBD2 (6 bases). Germline V CDR1 and CDR2: SGHRS, YFSETQ. V gave up 0 bases and J gave up 4 bases, with 12 bases separating them. The CDR3 length is 15 residues.